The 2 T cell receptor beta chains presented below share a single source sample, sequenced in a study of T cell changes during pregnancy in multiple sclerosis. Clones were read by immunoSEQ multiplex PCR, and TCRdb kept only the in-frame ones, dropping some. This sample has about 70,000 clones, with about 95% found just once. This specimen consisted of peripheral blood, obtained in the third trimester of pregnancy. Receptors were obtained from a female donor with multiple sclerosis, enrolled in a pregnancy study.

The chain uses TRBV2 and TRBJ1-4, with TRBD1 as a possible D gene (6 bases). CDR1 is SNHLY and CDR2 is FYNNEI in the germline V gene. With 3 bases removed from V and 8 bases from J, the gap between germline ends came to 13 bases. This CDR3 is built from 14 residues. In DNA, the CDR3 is TGTGCCAGCAGTGAGAGGGGGTTTTGGGAAAAACTGTTTTTT. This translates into CASSERGFWEKLFF.

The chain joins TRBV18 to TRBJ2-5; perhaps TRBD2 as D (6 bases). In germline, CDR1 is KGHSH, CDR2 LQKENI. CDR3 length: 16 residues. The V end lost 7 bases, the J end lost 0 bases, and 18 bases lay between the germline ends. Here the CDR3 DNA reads TGTGCCAGCTTAATCCCTGGCGGGGTTTACCAAGAGACCCAGTACTTC. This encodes CASLIPGGVYQETQYF.